This TCR beta chain was profiled in a study of blood T cell repertoires in COVID-19. The germline CDR1 and CDR2 sequences are GTSNPN and SVGIG (reference sequence). This CDR3 contains 12 residues. V shed 0 bases and J shed 7 bases, with 9 bases lying between them. The protocol was immunoSEQ multiplex PCR, while the TCRdb copy is restricted to in-frame clones and leaves out a portion. The data contain fewer than 300,000 clones, about nine tenths of them singletons. Sequenced material: PBMCs or T cells enriched from blood (not recorded which). This chain connects TRBV30 to TRBJ1-1; D unclear. This TCR was sampled from a man aged 18 to 29 who had recovered from COVID-19. The CDR3 loop reads CAWSVLPGEAFF. The DNA of the CDR3 is TGTGCCTGGAGTGTGCTTCCAGGTGAAGCTTTCTTT.